The clone carrying this TCR beta chain came up a few times. Its antigen is unknown. MiXCR, applied by TCRdb to the reads, yields one record per CDR3 protein. The table includes 110,000 to 150,000 distinct CDR3 sequences, 25% to 35% detected once. These data originate in a study of T cell repertoires in cytomegalovirus infection. Overall study context: Both a matching HLA type and CMV infection were indicated by public TCR beta signatures. Study-level results: HLA-C-restricted CMV-specific TCR beta clonotypes prevailed in the ex vivo response.

From germline, CDR1 is LNHDA and CDR2 SQIVND (reference sequence). V gave up 3 bases and J gave up 3 bases, with 15 bases separating them. The CDR3 sequence is 15 residues long. The receptor was isolated from a human donor in good health (CMV status not recorded). Some clones in this sample may be carry-over from other donors' samples. The V gene is TRBV19, the J gene TRBJ2-7; D is perhaps TRBD1 (5 bases). The sequenced sample was CD8+ T cells from cultured PBMCs, obtained from culture after CMV antigen stimulation. CDR3 protein: CASSMKAQGIYEQYF. As DNA, the CDR3 is TGTGCCAGTAGTATGAAGGCTCAGGGTATCTACGAGCAGTACTTC.